The 7 T cell receptor beta chains reported below all come from one sample, sequenced in a study of blood T cells in healthy people across ages. Using a J-beta primer mix together with a sample-barcoded 5' primer, a second PCR was run for roughly 6 to 12 cycles. MiXCR, run by TCRdb on the 5' RACE reads, gives a single entry per CDR3 protein. Of about 780,000 distinct CDR3 sequences listed, roughly 60% are singletons. The sequenced material came from blood. These receptors were obtained from a man in his thirties or forties in good health.

The chain combines TRBV5-5 with TRBJ2-7; 7 nucleotides align to TRBD1. CDR1 and CDR2 (germline): SGHKS, YYEKEE (reference sequence). This CDR3 contains 15 residues. J gave up 4 bases and V 4 bases, and 11 bases lay outside the gene matches. CDR3 amino acids: CASSPPGGTDYEQYF. The CDR3 DNA follows: TGTGCCAGCAGCCCCCCAGGGGGAACCGATTACGAGCAGTACTTC.

The chain's CDR3 is CASRSLGWPDTQYF. DNA of the CDR3: TGTGCCAGCAGGTCACTAGGTTGGCCAGATACGCAGTATTTT. V and J are TRBV2 and TRBJ2-3; possible D gene TRBD2, 5 bases. The V end lost 6 bases, the J end lost 4 bases, and 14 bases lay between the germline ends. Per the germline V gene, CDR1 is SNHLY and CDR2 is FYNNEI. The CDR3 runs to 14 residues.

This clonotype has just a few counts. V usage is TRBV20-1 and J usage is TRBJ2-3; D unclear. CDR1 is DFQATT, CDR2 SNEGSKA, per germline (reference sequence). CDR3 length: 13 residues. Trimming took off 0 bases at V and 2 bases at J, with 6 bases between the two ends. CDR3 residues: CSARDRYTDTQYF. CDR3 nucleotides: TGCAGTGCTAGAGATCGATACACAGATACGCAGTATTTT.

This clonotype was observed a few times. J is TRBJ2-5 and V is TRBV20-1; D is unclear. The CDR3 is made up of 10 amino acids. The germline V and J ends were trimmed by 3 bases and 11 bases, with 10 bases remaining between them. Germline lookup yields CDR1 DFQATT and CDR2 SNEGSKA (reference sequence). CDR3 coding DNA: TGCAGTGCTAGGAAGGATCAGCAGTACTTC. Translated: CSARKDQQYF.

The chain employs TRBV7-2 and TRBJ1-2; no definite D call. CDR1 and CDR2 (germline): SGHTA, FQGNSA. V was cut by 6 bases and J by 8 bases, with 19 bases left in between. CDR3 length: 14 residues. The CDR3 loop is CASSNDRATSGYTF. CDR3 sequence (DNA): TGTGCCAGCAGTAACGACCGGGCAACAAGCGGCTACACCTTC.

This chain uses TRBV20-1 with TRBJ2-7; no definite D call. V lost 3 bases to trimming and J lost 3 bases, with 12 bases between them. The CDR3 contains 13 residues. CDR1 and CDR2 (germline): DFQATT, SNEGSKA (reference sequence). The CDR3 region is CSARGMNNYEQYF. CDR3 in DNA: TGCAGTGCTAGGGGAATGAATAACTACGAGCAGTACTTC.

This chain uses TRBV6-2 or TRBV6-3 with TRBJ2-1; 7 nucleotides match TRBD2. This CDR3 comprises 16 residues. Germline V gene lookup returns CDR1 MNHEY and CDR2 SVGEGT. V was clipped by 2 bases and J by 7 bases; unmatched bases: 11. CDR3 bases: TGTGCCAGCAGTTACGAGTTTGGGGGGGTTAAAAATGAGCAGTTCTTC. As protein: CASSYEFGGVKNEQFF.